This T cell receptor (beta chain) was retrieved from a study of Ad26.COV2.S vaccination and SARS-CoV-2 variants. Whole-study context: In the study, Ad26.COV2.S was injected intramuscularly once, or twice 56 days apart. Study-level results: Substantial breadth was reportedly displayed by spike-specific CD8+ and CD4+ T cell responses after vaccination. TCR breadth and depth estimates may have understated total T cell responses. Placebo recipients showed lower spike-specific TCR breadth than vaccinees.

The treatment is: approximately 18 received Ad26.COV2.S at low or high dose, single or two shots; about five received placebo; per-sample allocation not given. Collection of the samples took place on day 63 after the first injection of vaccine or placebo. Profiled with immunoSEQ multiplex PCR; TCRdb holds only in-frame clones, not every one. The sample includes approximately 480,000 clones, around 85% of them seen just once. From germline, CDR1 is SGHVS and CDR2 FQNEAQ. The CDR3 has 15 residues. Trimming took off 1 base at V and 0 bases at J, with 6 bases between the two ends. As for this clone: Its antigen remains unknown.

The specimen was peripheral blood, collected in a trial of Ad26.COV2.S vaccine versus placebo. This chain connects TRBV7-8 to TRBJ1-4; unclear D gene. The clonotype originates from a person between 18 and 65 years old who received the Ad26.COV2.S COVID-19 vaccine or a placebo. In DNA, the CDR3 is TGTGCCAGCAGCTTAGATGAAGCAACTAATGAAAAACTGTTTTTT. Translating it yields CASSLDEATNEKLFF.